This TCR beta chain appears in the sequencing data of a study of cytomegalovirus exposure and HLA in healthy donors. Points from the study as a whole: Published work reported that the classifier diagnosed cytomegalovirus status with high specificity and sensitivity. Approximately 18,000 TCR beta sequences were associated with HLA alleles at 0.05 false discovery rate in a later analysis. In a later analysis, HLA-C alleles had the fewest associated TCRs, DRB1 alleles the most.

The primer mix had 60 Vbeta and 13 Jbeta primers. Sequenced by immunoSEQ multiplex PCR; TCRdb stores in-frame clones only, minus some. Here the sample spans about 120,000 clones, 81% being singletons. CDR1 and CDR2 (germline): SGHAT, FQDESV (reference sequence). The CDR3 has 14 amino acids. In the case of this clone: Its specificity is not known. A read error may produce the germline difference seen at one junction end.

This TCR came from a woman aged 40 to 55 in good health and CMV-seronegative. This chain links TRBV11-1 with TRBJ1-2; D is undetermined. The specimen was PBMCs. This chain's CDR3 is CASSFDGLNYGCTF. The CDR3 nucleotides are TGTGCCAGCAGCTTCGACGGTCTTAACTATGGCTGCACCTTC.